The clone carrying this T cell receptor beta chain was seen only a few times. What it recognizes is unknown. Some clones are missing from TCRdb's copy, which holds only in-frame ones; the method was immunoSEQ multiplex PCR. This sample carries 100,000 to 150,000 clones, roughly 84% of them seen once, and the ten largest clones take roughly 1.3%. This sample is drawn from a study of T cell responses to AZD1222 COVID-19 vaccine. At the level of the study: Analysis merged second doses at about 4 or about 12 weeks.

Study findings and constraints: Sampling that yielded the repertoires occurred only after the peak T cell response. Most donors were white British and more were female, and clonal diversity was possibly underestimated.

The junction had 16 bases not matched to a gene; V was cut back by 4 bases and J by 7 bases. The CDR3 has 17 amino acids. The germline gives CDR1 SGDLS, CDR2 YYNGEE. The sample consisted of peripheral blood, taken on day 0 of AZD1222 vaccination. The rearrangement uses TRBV9 and TRBJ1-2; 10 nucleotides align to TRBD1. This receptor was taken from an adult in good health. The CDR3 spells CASSPNPGGQGKGGYTF. In nucleotides, the CDR3 is TGTGCCAGCAGCCCGAATCCGGGGGGACAGGGGAAGGGTGGCTACACCTTC.